These 22 T cell receptor beta chains share one sample of origin, sequenced in a study of cytomegalovirus exposure and HLA in healthy donors. 13 Jbeta primers and 60 Vbeta primers were used for the PCR. Sequenced by immunoSEQ multiplex PCR; TCRdb stores in-frame clones only, minus some. The profile shows 150,000 to 200,000 clones, 79% of them singletons. The sequencing input was PBMCs. These receptor sequences come from a woman in her fifties or sixties in good health and CMV-seronegative.

The V and J genes are TRBV6-5 and TRBJ2-4; D perhaps matches TRBD1 (5 bases). Trimming removed 0 bases from V and 9 bases from J, with 15 bases in between. This CDR3 is 15 amino acids long. The V gene's germline CDR1 is MNHEY and CDR2 SVGAGI. CDR3 in amino acids: CASSYSIPLQGIQYF. The DNA for the CDR3 is TGTGCCAGCAGTTACTCGATACCCCTTCAGGGCATTCAGTACTTC.

The chain joins TRBV7-3 to TRBJ1-5, with 7 nucleotides matching TRBD1. The germline V gene encodes CDR1 SGHTA and CDR2 FQGTGA. This CDR3 has 14 amino acids. The V and J ends lost 6 bases and 1 base, in that order; junction bases with no gene match: 3. This CDR3 is CASRQTGSNQPQHF. DNA for the CDR3: TGTGCCAGCAGACAGACAGGGAGCAATCAGCCCCAGCATTTT.

The rearrangement joins TRBV18 to TRBJ2-3; possible D gene TRBD2, 5 bases. Trimming removed 6 bases at V and 4 bases at J, with 17 bases between. Germline CDR1 KGHSH, CDR2 LQKENI. The CDR3 extends over 15 amino acids. This CDR3 reads CASSPDFTYPDTQYF. The CDR3 bases are TGTGCCAGCTCCCCGGACTTCACCTACCCAGATACGCAGTATTTT.

The V call is TRBV2, the J call TRBJ2-5; 7 nucleotides line up with TRBD1. The CDR3 spans 14 residues. The V gene's germline CDR1 is SNHLY and CDR2 FYNNEI. The trim removed 6 bases at V and 4 bases at J, leaving 8 bases unmatched. CDR3 sequence reads: CASRGIDRVETQYF. CDR3 DNA: TGTGCCAGCAGGGGAATTGACAGGGTAGAGACCCAGTACTTC.

The J gene is TRBJ1-1, the V gene TRBV2; tentative D call: TRBD1 (6 bases). V lost 4 bases, J lost 5 bases, and 14 bases lay in between. CDR1 SNHLY and CDR2 FYNNEI come from the germline V gene. The CDR3 consists of 14 residues. The CDR3 sequence: CASSVQGGRTEAFF. In DNA, the CDR3 is TGTGCCAGCAGTGTACAGGGTGGGCGGACTGAAGCTTTCTTT.

The chain employs TRBV7-8 and TRBJ1-5; TRBD1 is a possible D gene (5 bases). V shed 5 bases and J shed 7 bases, with 15 bases lying between them. The CDR3 loop spans 14 amino acids. Germline CDR1 and CDR2: SGHVS and FQNEAQ. As DNA, the CDR3 is TGTGCCAGCAGCCCGGGGGGGAGCGGACAGCCCCAGCATTTT. Protein sequence: CASSPGGSGQPQHF.

The gene calls are TRBV19 and TRBJ1-2; a possible D gene is TRBD1 (6 bases). Trimming left V 7 bases short and J 4 bases short, with 19 bases between. The V gene's germline CDR1 is LNHDA and CDR2 SQIVND (reference sequence). The CDR3 spans 15 residues. The chain's CDR3 is CASTNGGGFFYGYTF. Here the CDR3 DNA reads TGTGCCAGTACCAATGGGGGCGGATTCTTCTATGGCTACACCTTC.

This clone came up once. This rearrangement joins TRBV28 to TRBJ2-7; the match to TRBD1 covers 8 bases. V was clipped by 6 bases and J by 4 bases; unmatched bases: 5. The length of the CDR3 is 13 residues. Germline V gene lookup returns CDR1 MDHEN and CDR2 SYDVKM. The CDR3 sequence is CASRRTGTYEQYF. The CDR3 nucleotides are TGTGCCAGCAGACGGACAGGGACTTACGAGCAGTACTTC.

This chain links TRBV14 with TRBJ2-5, with 12 bases matching TRBD2. The CDR3 extends over 16 amino acids. V lost 1 base and J lost 5; bases outside the gene matches: 5. Germline loops: CDR1 SGHDN, CDR2 FVKESK. CDR3 region: CASSQVKLAGGETQYF. DNA for the CDR3: TGTGCCAGCAGCCAAGTAAAGCTAGCGGGAGGGGAGACCCAGTACTTC.

V and J are TRBV19 and TRBJ2-7, with no clear D. Trimming removed 3 bases from V and 0 bases from J, with 9 bases in between. The CDR3 spans 14 residues. CDR1 LNHDA and CDR2 SQIVND come from the germline V gene (reference sequence). The CDR3 DNA reads TGTGCCAGTAGTATGAGCGAACTCTCCTACGAGCAGTACTTC. This codes for CASSMSELSYEQYF.

The chain has TRBV28 and TRBJ1-2; no definite D call. Looked up from germline, CDR1 is MDHEN and CDR2 is SYDVKM. CDR3 length: 11 amino acids. Deletions cut 2 bases from V and 10 bases from J, with 8 bases between. The CDR3 is CASSLEFDYTF. For the CDR3, the DNA is TGTGCCAGCAGTTTAGAGTTTGACTACACCTTC.

This clone was observed a single time. The chain recombines TRBV7-9 with TRBJ1-1; D is possibly TRBD1 (6 bases). Germline-derived CDR1 and CDR2 are SEHNR and FQNEAQ (reference sequence). Trimming stripped 3 bases from V and 7 bases from J, with 12 bases between. CDR3 size: 13 residues. DNA of the CDR3: TGTGCCAGCAGCTTCAGGACAGCTTATGAAGCTTTCTTT. It codes for CASSFRTAYEAFF.

The chain recombines TRBV7-2 with TRBJ2-1; 9 bases are shared with TRBD2. The germline CDR1 and CDR2 sequences are SGHTA and FQGNSA. V trimming: 1 base; J trimming: 8 bases; junction bases outside the gene matches: 9. CDR3 length equals 16 residues. CDR3 DNA: TGTGCCAGCAGCTTAGGGGGTAGCGGGAGAAGGGATGAGCAGTTCTTC. It translates to CASSLGGSGRRDEQFF.

This clone was seen a handful of times. The chain links TRBV5-1 to TRBJ1-1; 8 nucleotides align to TRBD1. Trimming removed 4 bases from V and 5 bases from J; junction bases left unmatched: 7. The CDR3 is 14 amino acids. CDR1 and CDR2 (germline): SGHRS, YFSETQ. Here the CDR3 reads CASSPGTGGTEAFF. The CDR3, as DNA: TGCGCCAGCAGCCCGGGTACAGGGGGAACTGAAGCTTTCTTT.

This clone was seen only a few times. The chain is built from TRBV5-1 and TRBJ1-1; perhaps TRBD1 as D (5 bases). The CDR3 extends over 15 amino acids. CDR1 and CDR2 from the germline V gene are SGHRS and YFSETQ. V lost 0 bases, J lost 2 bases, and 11 bases lay in between. This chain's CDR3 is CASSLDVQGNTEAFF. CDR3 sequence (DNA): TGCGCCAGCAGCTTGGATGTTCAGGGCAACACTGAAGCTTTCTTT.

This sequence joins TRBV21-1 and TRBJ2-7; the table's D call TRBD1 went unverified against the DNA. TRBV21-1 is designated a pseudogene. The CDR3 covers 19 residues. The CDR3 DNA reads TGTGCCAGCAGCAAGGGCGGAGGACAGGGGACCGATAGCATCTACGAGCAGTACTTC. Its protein product is CASSKGGGQGTDSIYEQYF.

This chain links TRBV5-1 with TRBJ1-2; TRBD1 matches at 8 bases. The CDR3 has 14 amino acids. J gave up 2 bases and V 4 bases, and 4 bases lay outside the gene matches. Germline V gene sequence: CDR1 SGHRS, CDR2 YFSETQ. Here the CDR3 DNA reads TGCGCCAGCAGCGGGCAGGGGGCGAACTATGGCTACACCTTC. Translation gives CASSGQGANYGYTF.

This chain joins TRBV19 and TRBJ2-7; D is possibly TRBD2 (6 bases). CDR1 LNHDA and CDR2 SQIVND come from the germline V gene (reference sequence). The CDR3 is 15 amino acids. Between the trimmed V and J ends, which lost 1 base and 3 bases, there was a span of 13 bases. CDR3 sequence reads: CASSIGGAGFYEQYF. CDR3 coding DNA: TGTGCCAGTAGTATAGGCGGGGCAGGGTTCTACGAGCAGTACTTC.

The chain links TRBV19 to TRBJ1-2; 7 nucleotides line up with TRBD1. The CDR3 contains 14 residues. Trimming took 7 bases from V and 4 from J; bases not matched to a gene: 9. Germline CDR1 reads LNHDA; CDR2 reads SQIVND (reference sequence). DNA for the CDR3: TGTGCCAGTACCTGGACAGGCGCTTTCTATGGCTACACCTTC. Translation gives CASTWTGAFYGYTF. Full variable domain (outside the CDR3, taken from reference TRBV19 and TRBJ1-2): DGGITQSPKYLFRKEGQNVTLSCEQNLNHDAMYWYRQDPGQGLRLIYYSQIVNDFQKGDIAEGYSVSREKKESFPLTVTSAQKNPTAFYLCASTWTGAFYGYTFGSGTRLTVV.

The chain recombines TRBV28 with TRBJ1-2, with 7 bases aligning to TRBD1. Germline CDR1 is MDHEN and CDR2 is SYDVKM. The CDR3 runs to 13 residues. V was pared by 8 bases and J by 2 bases, with 5 bases of the junction left unmatched. The CDR3 protein is CASQGTDNYGYTF. CDR3 DNA: TGTGCCAGCCAGGGGACAGACAACTATGGCTACACCTTC.

The rearrangement links TRBV5-4 to TRBJ1-4; D is ambiguous. Looked up from germline, CDR1 is SGHNT and CDR2 is YYREEE (reference sequence). Trimming took off 0 bases at V and 5 bases at J, with 11 bases between the two ends. This CDR3 region has 15 residues. CDR3 nucleotides: TGTGCCAGCAGCTTGGGGCAGAGAGGCAATGAAAAACTGTTTTTT. Amino acid sequence: CASSLGQRGNEKLFF.

This clone was seen a single time. Other DNA sequences of this sample code for an identical CDR3. The J gene is TRBJ1-5, the V gene TRBV4-3, with D possibly being TRBD1 (5 bases). The ends were cut back, 0 bases at V and 5 bases at J, with 11 bases in the middle. The V gene's germline CDR1 is LGHNA and CDR2 YSLEER. This CDR3 spans 15 amino acids. The CDR3 protein is CASSQDGYRYQPQHF. CDR3 nucleotide sequence: TGCGCCAGCAGCCAAGATGGTTACAGGTATCAGCCCCAGCATTTT.